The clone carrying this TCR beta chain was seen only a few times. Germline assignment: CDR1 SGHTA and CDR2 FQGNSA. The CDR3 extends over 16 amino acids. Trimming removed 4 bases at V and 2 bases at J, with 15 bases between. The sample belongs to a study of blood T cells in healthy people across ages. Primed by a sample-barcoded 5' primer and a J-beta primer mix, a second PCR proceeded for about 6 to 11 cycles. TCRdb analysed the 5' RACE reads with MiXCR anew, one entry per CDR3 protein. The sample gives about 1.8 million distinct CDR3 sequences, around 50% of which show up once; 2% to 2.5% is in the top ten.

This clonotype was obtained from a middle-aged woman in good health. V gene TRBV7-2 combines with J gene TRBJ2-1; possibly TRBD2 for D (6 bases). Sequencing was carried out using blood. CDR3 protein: CASSSRTGGTYNEQFF. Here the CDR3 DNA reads TGTGCCAGCAGCTCGCGCACTGGGGGGACCTACAATGAGCAGTTCTTC.